The entry below describes one T cell receptor (beta chain). Its antigen is not identified. The V and J ends lost 1 base and 0 bases respectively, with 11 bases between them. There are 16 residues in the CDR3. Germline CDR1 SGHDT, CDR2 YYEEEE. The source of the sample is a study of cytomegalovirus exposure and HLA in healthy donors. About the research overall: Drawn from HLA-typed donors, tens of millions of unique TCRs were held in an early data release.

In the PCR, 60 Vbeta and 13 Jbeta primers were used. This table comes from immunoSEQ multiplex PCR, and its TCRdb copy is limited to in-frame clones, with some not included. The profile shows some 110,000 clones, 74% of them singletons. The study's findings and limits: The study listed some 160 cytomegalovirus-associated TCR beta chains.

It was healthy bone marrow donors who served as donors. This sequence was found in a woman in her 50s in good health and CMV-seropositive. The chain is built from TRBV5-6 and TRBJ2-4; a weak D match, TRBD2 (5 bases). Sequences were obtained from PBMCs. CDR3 in amino acids: CASSLMRALAKNIQYF. For the CDR3, the DNA is TGTGCCAGCAGCTTGATGCGGGCTCTAGCCAAAAACATTCAGTACTTC. Together with reference TRBV5-6 and TRBJ2-4, the CDR3 gives the full variable domain: DAGVTQSPTHLIKTRGQQVTLRCSPKSGHDTVSWYQQALGQGPQFIFQYYEEEERQRGNFPDRFSGHQFPNYSSELNVNALLLGDSALYLCASSLMRALAKNIQYFGAGTRLSVL.